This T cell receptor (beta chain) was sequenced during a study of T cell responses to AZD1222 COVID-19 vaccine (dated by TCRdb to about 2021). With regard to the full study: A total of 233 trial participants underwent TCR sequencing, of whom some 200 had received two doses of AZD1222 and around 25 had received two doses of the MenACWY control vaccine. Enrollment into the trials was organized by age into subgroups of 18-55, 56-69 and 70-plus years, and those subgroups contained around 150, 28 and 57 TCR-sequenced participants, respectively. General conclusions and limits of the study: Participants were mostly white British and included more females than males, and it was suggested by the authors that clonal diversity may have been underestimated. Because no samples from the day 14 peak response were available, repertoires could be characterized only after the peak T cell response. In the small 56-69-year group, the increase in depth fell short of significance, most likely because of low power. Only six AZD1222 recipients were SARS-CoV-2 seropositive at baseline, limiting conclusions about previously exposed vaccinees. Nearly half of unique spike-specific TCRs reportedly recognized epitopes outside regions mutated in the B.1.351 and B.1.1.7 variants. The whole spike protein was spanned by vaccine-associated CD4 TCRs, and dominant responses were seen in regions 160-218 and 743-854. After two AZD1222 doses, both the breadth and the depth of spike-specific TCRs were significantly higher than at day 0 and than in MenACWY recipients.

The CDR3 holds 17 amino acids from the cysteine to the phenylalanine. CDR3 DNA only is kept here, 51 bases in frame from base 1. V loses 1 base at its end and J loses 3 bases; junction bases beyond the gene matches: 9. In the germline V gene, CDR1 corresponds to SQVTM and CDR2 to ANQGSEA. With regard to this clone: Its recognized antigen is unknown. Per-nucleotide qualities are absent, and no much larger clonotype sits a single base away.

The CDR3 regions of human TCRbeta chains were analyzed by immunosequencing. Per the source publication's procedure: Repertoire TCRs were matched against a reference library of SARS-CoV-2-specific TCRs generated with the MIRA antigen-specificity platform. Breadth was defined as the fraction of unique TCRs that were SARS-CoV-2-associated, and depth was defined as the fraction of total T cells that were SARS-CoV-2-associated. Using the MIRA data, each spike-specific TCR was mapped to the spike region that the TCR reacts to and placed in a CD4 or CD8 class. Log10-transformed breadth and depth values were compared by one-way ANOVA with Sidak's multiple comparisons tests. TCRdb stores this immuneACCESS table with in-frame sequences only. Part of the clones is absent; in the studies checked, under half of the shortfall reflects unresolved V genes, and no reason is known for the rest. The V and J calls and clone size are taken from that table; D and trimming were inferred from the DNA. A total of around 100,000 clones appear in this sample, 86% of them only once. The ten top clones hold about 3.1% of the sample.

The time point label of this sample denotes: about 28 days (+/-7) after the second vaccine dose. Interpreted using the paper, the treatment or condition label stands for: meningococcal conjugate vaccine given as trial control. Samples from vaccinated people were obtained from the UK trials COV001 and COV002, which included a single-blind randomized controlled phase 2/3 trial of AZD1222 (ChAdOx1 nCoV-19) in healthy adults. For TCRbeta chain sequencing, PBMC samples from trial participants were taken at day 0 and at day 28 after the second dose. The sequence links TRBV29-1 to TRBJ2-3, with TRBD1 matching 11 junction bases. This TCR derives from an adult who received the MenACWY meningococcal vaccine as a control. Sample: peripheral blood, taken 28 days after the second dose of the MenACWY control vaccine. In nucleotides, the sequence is TGCAGCGTTGAAGGATGGCCCGGGACAGGGGGGACAGATACGCAGTATTTT. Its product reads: CSVEGWPGTGGTDTQYF.